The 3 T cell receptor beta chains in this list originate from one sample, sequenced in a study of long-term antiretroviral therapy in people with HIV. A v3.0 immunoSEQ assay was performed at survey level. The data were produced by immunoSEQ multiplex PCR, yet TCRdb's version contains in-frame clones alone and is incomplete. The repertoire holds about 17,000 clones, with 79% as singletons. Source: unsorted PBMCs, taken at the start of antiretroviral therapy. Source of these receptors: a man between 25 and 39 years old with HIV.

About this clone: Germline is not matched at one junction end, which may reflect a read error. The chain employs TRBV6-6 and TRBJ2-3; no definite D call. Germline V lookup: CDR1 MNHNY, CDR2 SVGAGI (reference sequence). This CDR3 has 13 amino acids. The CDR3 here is CASNYSGTDTQYF. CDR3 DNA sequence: TGTGCCAGCAATTACTCGGGCACAGATACGCAGTATTTT.

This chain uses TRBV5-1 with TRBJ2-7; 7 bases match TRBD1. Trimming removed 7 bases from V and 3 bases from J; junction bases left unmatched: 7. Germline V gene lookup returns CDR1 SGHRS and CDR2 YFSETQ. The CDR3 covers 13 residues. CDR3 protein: CASRAPGGYEQYF. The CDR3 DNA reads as TGCGCCAGCCGGGCCCCAGGGGGCTACGAGCAGTACTTC.

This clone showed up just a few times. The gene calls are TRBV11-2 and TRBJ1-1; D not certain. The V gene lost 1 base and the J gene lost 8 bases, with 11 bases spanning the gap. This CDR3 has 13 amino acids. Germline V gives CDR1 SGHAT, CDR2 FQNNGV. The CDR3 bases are TGTGCCAGCAGCTTAGCTCCTTCCAGAGAAGCTTTCTTT. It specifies CASSLAPSREAFF.